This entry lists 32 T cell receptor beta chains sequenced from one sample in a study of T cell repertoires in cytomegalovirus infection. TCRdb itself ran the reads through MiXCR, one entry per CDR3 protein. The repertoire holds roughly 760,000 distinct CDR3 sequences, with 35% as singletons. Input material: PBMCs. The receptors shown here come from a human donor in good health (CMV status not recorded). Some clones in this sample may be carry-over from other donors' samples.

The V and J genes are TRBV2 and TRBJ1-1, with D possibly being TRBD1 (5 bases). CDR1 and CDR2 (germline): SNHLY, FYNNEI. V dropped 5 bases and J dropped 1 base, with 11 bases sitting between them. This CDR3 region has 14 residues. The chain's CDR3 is CASSYYQGNTEAFF. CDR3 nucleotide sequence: TGTGCCAGCAGTTATTATCAGGGGAACACTGAAGCTTTCTTT. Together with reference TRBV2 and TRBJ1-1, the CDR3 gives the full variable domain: EPEVTQTPSHQVTQMGQEVILRCVPISNHLYFYWYRQILGQKVEFLVSFYNNEISEKSEIFDDQFSVERPDGSNFTLKIRSTKLEDSAMYFCASSYYQGNTEAFFGQGTRLTVV.

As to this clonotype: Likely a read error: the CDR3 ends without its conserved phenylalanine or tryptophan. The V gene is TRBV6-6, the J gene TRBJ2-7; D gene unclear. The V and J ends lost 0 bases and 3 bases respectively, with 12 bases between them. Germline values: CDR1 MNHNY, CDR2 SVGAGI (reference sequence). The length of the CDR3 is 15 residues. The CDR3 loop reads CASSYSAGPFYEQYL. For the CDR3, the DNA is TGTGCCAGCAGTTACTCGGCAGGACCTTTCTACGAGCAGTACTTA.

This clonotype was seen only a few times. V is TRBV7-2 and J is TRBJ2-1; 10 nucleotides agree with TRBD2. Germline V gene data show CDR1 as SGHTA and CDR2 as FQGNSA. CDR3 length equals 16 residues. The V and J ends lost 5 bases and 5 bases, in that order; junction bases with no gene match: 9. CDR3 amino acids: CASSPPSGRFDNEQFF. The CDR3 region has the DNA TGTGCCAGCAGCCCTCCTAGCGGGAGATTCGACAATGAGCAGTTCTTC.

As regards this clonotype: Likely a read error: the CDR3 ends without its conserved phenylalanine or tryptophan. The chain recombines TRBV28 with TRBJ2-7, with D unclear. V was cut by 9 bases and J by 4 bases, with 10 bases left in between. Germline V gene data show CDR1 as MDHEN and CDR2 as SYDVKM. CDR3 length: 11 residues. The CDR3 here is CASGLGYEQYL. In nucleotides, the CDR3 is TGTGCCAGTGGGCTGGGTTACGAGCAGTACTTA.

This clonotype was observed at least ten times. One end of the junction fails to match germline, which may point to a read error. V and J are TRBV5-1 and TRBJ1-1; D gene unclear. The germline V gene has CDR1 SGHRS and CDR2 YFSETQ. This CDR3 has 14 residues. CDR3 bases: TGTGCCAGCAGCTTAGCCGGTTCGAACACTGAAGCTTTCTTT. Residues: CASSLAGSNTEAFF.

The CDR3 bases are TGTGCCAGCCGAGGAACAGGGGAGTTCTATGGCTACACCTTC. It encodes CASRGTGEFYGYTF. This sequence joins TRBV12-3 or TRBV12-4 and TRBJ1-2; TRBD1 matches at 7 bases. Trimming cost V 8 bases and J 4 bases; bases outside gene matches: 10. This CDR3 has 14 amino acids.

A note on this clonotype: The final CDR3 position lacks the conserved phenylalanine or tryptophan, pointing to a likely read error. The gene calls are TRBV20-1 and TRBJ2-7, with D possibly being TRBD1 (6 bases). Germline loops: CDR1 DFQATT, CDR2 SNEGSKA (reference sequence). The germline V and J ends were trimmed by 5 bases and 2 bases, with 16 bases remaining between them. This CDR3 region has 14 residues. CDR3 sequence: CSAYDRYPAYEQYC. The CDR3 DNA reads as TGCAGTGCTTATGACAGGTATCCCGCCTACGAGCAGTACTGC.

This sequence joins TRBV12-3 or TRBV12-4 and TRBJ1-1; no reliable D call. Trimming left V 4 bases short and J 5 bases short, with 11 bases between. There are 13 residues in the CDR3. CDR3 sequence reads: CASSWEGVTEAFF. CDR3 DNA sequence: TGTGCCAGCAGTTGGGAAGGCGTTACTGAAGCTTTCTTT.

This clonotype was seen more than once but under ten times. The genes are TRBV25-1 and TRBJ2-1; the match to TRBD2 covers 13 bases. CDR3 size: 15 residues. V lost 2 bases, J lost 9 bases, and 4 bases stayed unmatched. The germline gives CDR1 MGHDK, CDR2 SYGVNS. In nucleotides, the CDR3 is TGTGCCAGCAGTGAAGTTGGGACTAGCGGGATTGAGCAGTTCTTC. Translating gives CASSEVGTSGIEQFF.

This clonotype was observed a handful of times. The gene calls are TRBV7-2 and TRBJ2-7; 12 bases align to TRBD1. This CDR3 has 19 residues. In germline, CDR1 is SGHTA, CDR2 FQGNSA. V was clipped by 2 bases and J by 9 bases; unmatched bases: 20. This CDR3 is CASSLMGQGASVGPTRQYF. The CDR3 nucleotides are TGTGCCAGCAGCTTAATGGGACAGGGGGCGAGTGTCGGCCCGACGAGGCAGTACTTC.

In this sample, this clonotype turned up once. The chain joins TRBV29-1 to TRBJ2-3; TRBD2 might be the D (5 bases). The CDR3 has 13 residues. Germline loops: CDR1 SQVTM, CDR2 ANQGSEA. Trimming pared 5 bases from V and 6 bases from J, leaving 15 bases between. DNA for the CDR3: TGCAGCGTTTACGGGGATAGTGCGGATACGCAGTATTTT. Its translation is CSVYGDSADTQYF.

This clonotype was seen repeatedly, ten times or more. The chain's CDR3 is CASSTGPKDSPLHF. The CDR3 region has the DNA TGTGCCAGCAGCACAGGACCGAAGGATTCACCCCTCCACTTT. This sequence joins TRBV7-2 and TRBJ1-6; tentatively, D is TRBD1 (5 bases). Looked up from germline, CDR1 is SGHTA and CDR2 is FQGNSA. This CDR3 region has 14 residues. Deletions cut 5 bases from V and 8 bases from J, with 13 bases between.

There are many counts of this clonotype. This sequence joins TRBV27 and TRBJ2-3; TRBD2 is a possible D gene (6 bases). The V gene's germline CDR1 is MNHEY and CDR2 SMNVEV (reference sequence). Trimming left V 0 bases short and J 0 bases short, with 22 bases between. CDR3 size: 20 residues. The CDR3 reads CASSLSGLGTYHSSTDTQYF. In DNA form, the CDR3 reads TGTGCCAGCAGTTTATCGGGGCTTGGGACTTATCACTCCAGCACAGATACGCAGTATTTT.

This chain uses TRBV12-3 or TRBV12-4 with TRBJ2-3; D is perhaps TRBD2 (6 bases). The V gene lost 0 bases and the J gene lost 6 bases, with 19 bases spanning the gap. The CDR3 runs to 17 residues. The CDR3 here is CASSLARPGTAQDTQYF. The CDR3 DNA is TGTGCCAGCAGTTTAGCGCGGCCAGGGACTGCACAGGATACGCAGTATTTT.

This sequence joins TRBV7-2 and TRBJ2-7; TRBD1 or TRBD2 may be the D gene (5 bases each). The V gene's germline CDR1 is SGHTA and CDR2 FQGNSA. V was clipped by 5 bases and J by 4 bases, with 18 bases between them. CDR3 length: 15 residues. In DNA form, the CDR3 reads TGTGCCAGCAGCGCCCCCGGGACCTGGGAATACGAGCAGTACTTC. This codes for CASSAPGTWEYEQYF. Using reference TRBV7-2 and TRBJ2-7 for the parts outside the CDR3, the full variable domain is GAGVSQSPSNKVTEKGKDVELRCDPISGHTALYWYRQSLGQGLEFLIYFQGNSAPDKSGLPSDRFSAERTGGSVSTLTIQRTQQEDSAVYLCASSAPGTWEYEQYFGPGTRLTVT.

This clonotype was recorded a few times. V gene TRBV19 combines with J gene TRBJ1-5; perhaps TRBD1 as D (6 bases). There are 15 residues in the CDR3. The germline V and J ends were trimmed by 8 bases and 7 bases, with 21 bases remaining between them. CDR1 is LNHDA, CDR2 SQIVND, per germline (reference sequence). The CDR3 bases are TGTGCCAGTGCTCACCCGGGACAACCGAACCAGCCCCAGCATTTT. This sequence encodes CASAHPGQPNQPQHF.

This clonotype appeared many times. Here the CDR3 reads CASSVKSRDRATEAFF. DNA for the CDR3: TGTGCCAGCAGCGTCAAAAGCCGGGACAGGGCCACTGAAGCTTTCTTT. The rearrangement joins TRBV7-4 to TRBJ1-1; 9 bases align to TRBD1. The ends lost 5 bases at V and 4 bases at J; junction bases unmatched: 11. CDR1 is SGHVT, CDR2 SQSDAQ, per germline. The CDR3 is 16 amino acids.

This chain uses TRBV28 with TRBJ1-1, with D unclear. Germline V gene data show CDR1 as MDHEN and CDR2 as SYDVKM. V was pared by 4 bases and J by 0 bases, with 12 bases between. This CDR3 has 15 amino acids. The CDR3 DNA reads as TGTGCCAGCAGTTCGGGCAGATACATGAACACTGAAGCTTTCTTT. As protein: CASSSGRYMNTEAFF.

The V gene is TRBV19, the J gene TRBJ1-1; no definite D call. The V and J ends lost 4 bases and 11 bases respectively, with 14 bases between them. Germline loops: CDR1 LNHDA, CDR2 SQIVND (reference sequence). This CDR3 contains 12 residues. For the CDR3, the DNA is TGTGCCAGTAGTAAGAGTTCCGGCGAGGCTTTCTTT. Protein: CASSKSSGEAFF.

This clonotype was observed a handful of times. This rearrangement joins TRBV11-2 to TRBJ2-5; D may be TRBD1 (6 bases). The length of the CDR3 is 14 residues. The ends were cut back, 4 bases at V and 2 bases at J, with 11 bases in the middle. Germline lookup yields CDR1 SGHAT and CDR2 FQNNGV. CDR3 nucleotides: TGTGCCAGCAGCTCTCGGGACACGCAAGAGACCCAGTACTTC. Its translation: CASSSRDTQETQYF.

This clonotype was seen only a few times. The DNA of the CDR3 is TGTGCCACCAGCAGAGAGGGCGGAAACTATAATTCACCCCTCCACTTT. This gives the protein CATSREGGNYNSPLHF. The V call is TRBV15, the J call TRBJ1-6; D remains ambiguous. V dropped 0 bases and J dropped 3 bases, with 9 bases sitting between them. Germline values: CDR1 LNHNV, CDR2 YYDKDF (reference sequence). The length of the CDR3 is 16 residues.

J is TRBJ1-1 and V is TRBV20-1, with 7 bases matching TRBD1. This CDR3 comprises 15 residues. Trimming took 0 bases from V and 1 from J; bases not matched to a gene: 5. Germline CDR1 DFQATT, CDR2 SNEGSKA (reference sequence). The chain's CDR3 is CSARDRAGGNTEAFF. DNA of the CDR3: TGCAGTGCTAGAGATCGGGCAGGGGGGAACACTGAAGCTTTCTTT.

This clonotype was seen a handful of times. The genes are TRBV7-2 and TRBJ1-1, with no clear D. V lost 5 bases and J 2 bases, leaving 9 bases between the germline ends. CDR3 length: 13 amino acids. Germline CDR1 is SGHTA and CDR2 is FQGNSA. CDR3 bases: TGTGCCAGCAGCCTATTCAAAAACACTGAAGCTTTCTTT. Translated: CASSLFKNTEAFF.

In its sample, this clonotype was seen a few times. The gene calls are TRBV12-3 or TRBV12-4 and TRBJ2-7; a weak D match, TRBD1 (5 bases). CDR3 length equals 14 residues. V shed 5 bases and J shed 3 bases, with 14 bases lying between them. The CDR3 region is CASSTSWGNYEQYF. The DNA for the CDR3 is TGTGCCAGCAGTACCTCATGGGGCAACTACGAGCAGTACTTC.

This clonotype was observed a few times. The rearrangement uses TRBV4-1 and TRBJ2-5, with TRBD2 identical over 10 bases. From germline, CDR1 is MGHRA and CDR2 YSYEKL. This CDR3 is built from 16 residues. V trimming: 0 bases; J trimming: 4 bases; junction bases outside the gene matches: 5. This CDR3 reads CASSQEGLAGAETQYF. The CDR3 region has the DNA TGCGCCAGCAGCCAAGAGGGCCTAGCGGGGGCAGAGACCCAGTACTTC.

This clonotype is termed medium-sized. The CDR3 region has the DNA TGTGCCAGCAGCTTAGGAGCGTCGGGGAGCTCCTACGAGCAGTACTTC. Its translation is CASSLGASGSSYEQYF. V and J are TRBV7-9 and TRBJ2-7, with D maybe TRBD2 (5 bases). V was shortened by 1 base and J by 0 bases, with 13 bases between the two germline ends. The germline CDR1 and CDR2 sequences are SEHNR and FQNEAQ (reference sequence). CDR3 size: 16 residues.

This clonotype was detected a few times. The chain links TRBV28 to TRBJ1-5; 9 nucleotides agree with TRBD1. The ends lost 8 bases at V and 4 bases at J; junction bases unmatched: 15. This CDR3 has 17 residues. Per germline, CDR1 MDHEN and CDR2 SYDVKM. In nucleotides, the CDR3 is TGTGCCAGCGGGGGTTCCCTTGGGACAGGGAGTAATCAGCCCCAGCATTTT. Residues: CASGGSLGTGSNQPQHF.

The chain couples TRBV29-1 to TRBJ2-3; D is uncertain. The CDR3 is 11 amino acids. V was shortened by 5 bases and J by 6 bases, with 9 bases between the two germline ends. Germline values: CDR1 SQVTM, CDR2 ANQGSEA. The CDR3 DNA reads TGCAGCGTTCTTTTCACCGATACGCAGTATTTT. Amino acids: CSVLFTDTQYF.

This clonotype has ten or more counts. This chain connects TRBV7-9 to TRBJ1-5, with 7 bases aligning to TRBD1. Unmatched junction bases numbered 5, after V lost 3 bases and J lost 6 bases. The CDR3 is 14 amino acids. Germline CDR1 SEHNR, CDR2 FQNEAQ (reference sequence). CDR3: CASSLEGASQPQHF. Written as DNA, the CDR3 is TGTGCCAGCAGCTTGGAGGGGGCGTCTCAGCCCCAGCATTTT.

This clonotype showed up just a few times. The CDR3 DNA follows: TGTGCCAGCAGTGAAAGAGAGGGGGAGACCCAGTACTTC. Its translation: CASSEREGETQYF. The chain carries TRBV2 and TRBJ2-5; the D gene could be TRBD1 or TRBD2 (5 bases each). V gave up 2 bases and J gave up 5 bases, with 9 bases separating them. This CDR3 is 13 amino acids long. Germline values: CDR1 SNHLY, CDR2 FYNNEI.

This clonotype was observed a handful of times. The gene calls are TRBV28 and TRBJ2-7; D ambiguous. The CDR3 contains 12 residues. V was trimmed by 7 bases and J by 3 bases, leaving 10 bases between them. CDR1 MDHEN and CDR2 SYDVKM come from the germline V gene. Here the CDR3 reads CASMAGRYEQYF. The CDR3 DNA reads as TGTGCCAGCATGGCCGGTCGCTACGAGCAGTACTTC.

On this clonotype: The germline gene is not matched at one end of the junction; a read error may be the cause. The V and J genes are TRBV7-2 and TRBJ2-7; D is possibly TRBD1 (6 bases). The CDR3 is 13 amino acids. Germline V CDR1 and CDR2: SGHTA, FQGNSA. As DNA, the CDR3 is TGTTCCAGCCGCTTAGATCCTGGGGGCTTACCTGTCTTC. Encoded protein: CSSRLDPGGLPVF. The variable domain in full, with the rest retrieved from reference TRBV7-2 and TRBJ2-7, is GAGVSQSPSNKVTEKGKDVELRCDPISGHTALYWYRQSLGQGLEFLIYFQGNSAPDKSGLPSDRFSAERTGGSVSTLTIQRTQQEDSAVYLCSSRLDPGGLPVFGPGTRLTVT.